The next 19 T cell receptor beta chains were all read from a single sample in a study of shared clonotypes between healthy human individuals. Assay used: immunoSEQ multiplex PCR; TCRdb lists only in-frame clones, some missing. The data contain approximately 2.3 million clones, approximately 93% of them singletons. Input material: naive CD4+ T cells from PBMCs. Subset noted: CD45RA+ positively selected. Every receptor here comes from a man younger than 30 in good health. Some clones in this sample may be carry-over from other donors' samples.

Comments on this clone: An end of the junction differs from the germline gene, which may be a read error. The V call is TRBV6-5, the J call TRBJ2-5; TRBD1 matches at 10 bases. CDR3 size: 15 residues. Germline V gene sequence: CDR1 MNHEY, CDR2 SVGAGI. In nucleotides, the CDR3 is TGTGCCAGCAGCCCTACGACAGGGGGCCAAAAGACCCAGTACTTC. As protein: CASSPTTGGQKTQYF.

The CDR3 is CASLPLAESLGEQFF. DNA of the CDR3: TGTGCCAGCCTACCACTAGCGGAGAGCTTGGGTGAGCAGTTCTTC. The rearrangement uses TRBV28 and TRBJ2-1; 8 nucleotides match TRBD2. CDR1 is MDHEN, CDR2 SYDVKM, per germline. The V segment lost 8 bases and the J segment 9 bases; nucleotides outside the gene matches: 15. There are 15 residues in the CDR3. Full variable domain (rest looked up from reference TRBV28 and TRBJ2-1): DVKVTQSSRYLVKRTGEKVFLECVQDMDHENMFWYRQDPGLGLRLIYFSYDVKMKEKGDIPEGYSVSREKKERFSLILESASTNQTSMYLCASLPLAESLGEQFFGPGTRLTVL.

This clone occurred once. The V and J genes are TRBV7-8 and TRBJ2-2; D gene unclear. This CDR3 has 16 amino acids. V lost 5 bases, J lost 4 bases, and 17 bases lay in between. CDR1 is SGHVS and CDR2 is FQNEAQ in the germline V gene. The CDR3 loop is CASSQPSTRTTGELFF. Written as DNA, the CDR3 is TGTGCCAGCAGCCAACCGAGTACGAGGACCACCGGGGAGCTGTTTTTT.

The chain uses TRBV4-2 and TRBJ2-7, with TRBD2 matching over 11 bases. Germline CDR1 and CDR2: LGHNA and YNFKEQ. The V and J ends lost 3 bases and 6 bases, in that order; junction bases with no gene match: 10. This CDR3 has 16 residues. The CDR3 spells CASSQIIAGGPGEQYF. The CDR3 bases are TGTGCCAGCAGCCAGATCATAGCGGGAGGGCCTGGCGAGCAGTACTTC.

This rearrangement joins TRBV30 to TRBJ2-3; D is uncertain. CDR3 length: 14 residues. Germline V gene data show CDR1 as GTSNPN and CDR2 as SVGIG (reference sequence). Trimming took off 2 bases at V and 0 bases at J, with 9 bases between the two ends. The CDR3 sequence is CAWSKGRSTDTQYF. CDR3 coding DNA: TGTGCCTGGAGTAAAGGAAGGAGCACAGATACGCAGTATTTT. The whole variable domain, filled in from reference TRBV30 and TRBJ2-3, reads SQTIHQWPATLVQPVGSPLSLECTVEGTSNPNLYWYRQAAGRGLQLLFYSVGIGQISSEVPQNLSASRPQDRQFILSSKKLLLSDSGFYLCAWSKGRSTDTQYFGPGTRLTVL.

This chain connects TRBV6-5 to TRBJ2-7; tentatively, D is TRBD1 (6 bases). The CDR3 contains 14 residues. Germline assignment: CDR1 MNHEY and CDR2 SVGAGI. Trimming left V 0 bases short and J 3 bases short, with 9 bases between. DNA for the CDR3: TGTGCCAGCAGTTACTCCGGGACAAACTACGAGCAGTACTTC. Translation gives CASSYSGTNYEQYF.

The rearrangement joins TRBV6-5 to TRBJ2-7; 8 bases align to TRBD1. Germline V CDR1 and CDR2: MNHEY, SVGAGI. Trimming removed 8 bases from V and 3 bases from J; junction bases left unmatched: 6. This CDR3 spans 13 amino acids. CDR3 bases: TGTGCCAGCCGTACAGGGGGGCTCTACGAGCAGTACTTC. This sequence encodes CASRTGGLYEQYF.

The rearrangement links TRBV6-5 to TRBJ1-5; TRBD1 matches at 7 bases. This CDR3 region has 15 residues. CDR1 and CDR2 from the germline V gene are MNHEY and SVGAGI. V trimming: 6 bases; J trimming: 1 base; junction bases outside the gene matches: 6. The DNA of the CDR3 is TGTGCCAGCAGAAGACAGGGAACGAGCAATCAGCCCCAGCATTTT. Translating it yields CASRRQGTSNQPQHF.

The chain joins TRBV6-5 to TRBJ2-7; 11 positions match TRBD1. The CDR3 is made up of 15 amino acids. Germline V gene data show CDR1 as MNHEY and CDR2 as SVGAGI. V shed 4 bases and J 4 bases; nucleotides not matched to a gene: 6. The CDR3 here is CASSSTGTGGYEQYF. The CDR3 nucleotides read TGTGCCAGCAGTTCAACCGGGACAGGGGGTTACGAGCAGTACTTC.

The rearrangement joins TRBV27 to TRBJ2-7; D may be TRBD1 or TRBD2 (6 bases each). CDR1 MNHEY and CDR2 SMNVEV come from the germline V gene (reference sequence). The CDR3 contains 14 residues. V lost 1 base and J 4 bases, leaving 11 bases between the germline ends. As DNA, the CDR3 is TGTGCCAGCAGTTTATACAGGGACTGGTACGAGCAGTACTTC. It translates to CASSLYRDWYEQYF.

The chain uses TRBV20-1 and TRBJ2-3, with D unresolved. The CDR3 consists of 11 residues. Germline CDR1 and CDR2: DFQATT and SNEGSKA (reference sequence). Trimming removed 4 bases at V and 2 bases at J, with 4 bases between. The CDR3 DNA follows: TGCAGTGCTATCCACACAGATACGCAGTATTTT. Its translation is CSAIHTDTQYF.

V gene TRBV4-2 combines with J gene TRBJ2-7; TRBD2 matches at 10 bases. The length of the CDR3 is 16 residues. CDR1 LGHNA and CDR2 YNFKEQ come from the germline V gene. The trim removed 0 bases at V and 7 bases at J, leaving 9 bases unmatched. CDR3 amino acids: CASSQETLAGAGEQYF. As DNA, the CDR3 is TGTGCCAGCAGCCAAGAAACGCTAGCGGGAGCAGGGGAGCAGTACTTC.

In its sample, this clone was seen a few times. The junction departs from germline at one end; a sequencing error may be responsible. The J gene is TRBJ2-1, the V gene TRBV11-2; 7 bases are shared with TRBD2. The germline V gene has CDR1 SGHAT and CDR2 FQNNGV. This CDR3 is built from 15 residues. The CDR3 sequence is CASSLEGGFYNEQFF. The CDR3 bases are TGTGCCAGCAGCCTAGAGGGAGGGTTCTACAATGAGCAGTTCTTC.

The rearrangement links TRBV7-2 to TRBJ2-1, with 15 bases aligning to TRBD2. V dropped 3 bases and J dropped 6; count of bases not matched to a gene: 6. Per germline, CDR1 SGHTA and CDR2 FQGNSA. The CDR3 length is 17 residues. The CDR3 DNA follows: TGTGCCAGCAGCTTCGGACTAGCGGGAGGGCCCTCCAATGAGCAGTTCTTC. Amino acids: CASSFGLAGGPSNEQFF.

This clone showed up just once. The chain uses TRBV4-2 and TRBJ2-1; 12 bases are a match to TRBD2. The CDR3 is 22 amino acids. Germline CDR1 LGHNA, CDR2 YNFKEQ. Trimming cost V 1 base and J 7 bases; bases outside gene matches: 23. CDR3 amino acids: CASSQGSGRGSLAGGLGNEQFF. Written as DNA, the CDR3 is TGTGCCAGCAGCCAAGGGAGTGGCAGGGGGTCGCTAGCGGGAGGGCTGGGGAATGAGCAGTTCTTC.

The chain employs TRBV27 and TRBJ1-5; D might be TRBD1 (5 bases). Germline V gene sequence: CDR1 MNHEY, CDR2 SMNVEV (reference sequence). The CDR3 runs to 14 residues. Trimming took 5 bases from V and 7 from J, leaving 15 bases between them. CDR3 DNA: TGTGCCAGCAGTCTCCTGGGGGGGGACCAGCCCCAGCATTTT. Its translation is CASSLLGGDQPQHF.

V and J are TRBV23-1 and TRBJ2-4; a weak D match, TRBD2 (5 bases). TRBV23-1 is sorted into the ORF group, with uncertain function. The CDR3 is made up of 17 amino acids. Trimming stripped 2 bases from V and 8 bases from J, with 22 bases between. CDR3: CASSQHRQDWVADIQYF. The CDR3 DNA sequence: TGCGCCAGCAGTCAACATCGGCAGGACTGGGTCGCGGACATTCAGTACTTC.

About this clone: This sample includes further DNA sequences coding for the same CDR3. V and J are TRBV30 and TRBJ1-5; TRBD1 agrees at 9 bases. In germline, CDR1 is GTSNPN, CDR2 SVGIG (reference sequence). The CDR3 is 15 residues long. Germline trimming cut 0 bases from V and 7 bases from J; bases unmatched to any gene: 7. The CDR3: CAWSVRDRGRQPQHF. Here the CDR3 DNA reads TGTGCCTGGAGTGTACGTGACAGGGGGAGACAGCCCCAGCATTTT.

With regard to this clone: In the same sample, other DNA sequences code for this CDR3. This chain uses TRBV7-2 with TRBJ2-2; D gene ambiguous. This CDR3 comprises 12 residues. Between the trimmed V and J ends, which lost 2 bases and 6 bases, there was a span of 4 bases. Germline loops: CDR1 SGHTA, CDR2 FQGNSA. CDR3 in DNA: TGTGCCAGCAGCTTACTTTCCGGGGAGCTGTTTTTT. Protein product: CASSLLSGELFF.